This T cell receptor beta chain came from a study of blood T cell repertoires in COVID-19. Study-level background: Acute and convalescent COVID-19 specimens originated in the United States, Italy and Spain.

The CDR3 loop spans 15 amino acids. V dropped 3 bases and J dropped 5 bases, with 11 bases sitting between them. Germline V CDR1 and CDR2: KGHSH, LQKENI. The authors' processing: Reference gene primer amplification in the assay estimated nucleated cell counts. TCRdb keeps only in-frame clones here, not all; method: immunoSEQ multiplex PCR. The D gene and trimming were derived from the DNA, and the V and J assignments and clone size from that table. The data show around 160,000 clones, with 65% to 90% seen just once and around 8.3% held by the top ten. This clone was detected only a few times. The sequenced material came from peripheral blood. This chain links TRBV18 with TRBJ1-6, with D uncertain. This clonotype was sampled from a man between 60 and 75 years old with acute or convalescent COVID-19. The CDR3 bases are TGTGCCAGCTCACCGAGCAGGAATGATAATTCACCCCTCCACTTT. This translates into CASSPSRNDNSPLHF. Combining the CDR3 with reference TRBV18 and TRBJ1-6 gives the whole variable domain NAGVMQNPRHLVRRRGQEARLRCSPMKGHSHVYWYRQLPEEGLKFMVYLQKENIIDESGMPKERFSAEFPKEGPSILRIQQVVRGDSAAYFCASSPSRNDNSPLHFGNGTRLTVT.